The 9 T cell receptor beta chains below all came from one sample that was sequenced in a study of T cells in Graves' hyperthyroidism and ophthalmopathy. Using RNA transcripts as the source, TCR beta CDR3 regions were amplified. The TCR CDR3 first-round RT-PCR relied on the HTBI primer set. TCRdb called the multiplex PCR reads again in MiXCR, with one record for every CDR3 protein. The sample includes around 250,000 distinct CDR3 sequences, 14% to 15% of them seen just once. The sequencing sample was made of blood. All receptors come from a middle-aged woman with Graves' hyperthyroidism that later progressed to Graves' ophthalmopathy.

This chain joins TRBV5-1 and TRBJ2-2; 8 positions match TRBD2. CDR1 and CDR2 (germline): SGHRS, YFSETQ. This CDR3 is built from 15 residues. The ends lost 3 bases at V and 6 bases at J; junction bases unmatched: 7. CDR3 amino acids: CASSSAGDLPGELFF. CDR3 sequence (DNA): TGCGCCAGCAGCTCAGCGGGGGACCTCCCCGGGGAGCTGTTTTTT.

This rearrangement joins TRBV20-1 to TRBJ2-1; 7 nucleotides align to TRBD2. The CDR3 extends over 16 amino acids. Germline V CDR1 and CDR2: DFQATT, SNEGSKA (reference sequence). The junction had 9 bases not matched to a gene; V was cut back by 1 base and J by 3 bases. The CDR3 DNA sequence: TGCAGTGCTAGAGCTAGCTTAGCGGGCTTCTACAATGAGCAGTTCTTC. It specifies CSARASLAGFYNEQFF.

The V call is TRBV5-6, the J call TRBJ1-1; D uncertain. The CDR3 is 13 amino acids. Trimming took off 0 bases at V and 2 bases at J, with 5 bases between the two ends. CDR1 is SGHDT and CDR2 is YYEEEE in the germline V gene. The CDR3 protein is CASSLVHNTEAFF. CDR3 nucleotide sequence: TGTGCCAGCAGCTTGGTCCATAACACTGAAGCTTTCTTT.

This clonotype has at least ten counts. CDR3 region: CAWSPPGRGAEAFF. For the CDR3, the DNA is TGTGCCTGGAGTCCGCCAGGGCGCGGTGCTGAAGCTTTCTTT. The V call is TRBV30, the J call TRBJ1-1, with D tentatively TRBD1 (5 bases). Trimming took off 2 bases at V and 6 bases at J, with 16 bases between the two ends. The CDR3 contains 14 residues. CDR1 and CDR2 from the germline V gene are GTSNPN and SVGIG (reference sequence).

This clonotype was seen ten or more times. The V gene is TRBV27, the J gene TRBJ1-1, with no clear D. Deletions cut 3 bases from V and 6 bases from J, with 11 bases between. Germline V gene lookup returns CDR1 MNHEY and CDR2 SMNVEV (reference sequence). This CDR3 region has 13 residues. The CDR3 here is CASSLIFGSEAFF. The CDR3 coding sequence is TGTGCCAGCAGTTTGATTTTCGGCTCTGAAGCTTTCTTT.

On this clonotype: A read error may explain this, as a much larger clone is one base away. The gene calls are TRBV5-6 and TRBJ2-5, with 8 bases that match TRBD1. Trimming removed 4 bases from V and 4 bases from J; junction bases left unmatched: 12. The CDR3 extends over 16 amino acids. The germline V gene encodes CDR1 SGHDT and CDR2 YYEEEE. CDR3 DNA sequence: TGTGCCAGCAGCCAGGGGGCATGTGGATTGCGAGAGACCCAGTACTTC. Translation: CASSQGACGLRETQYF.

Concerning this clonotype: Given a much more abundant clone one base away, this may be a read error. The chain is built from TRBV28 and TRBJ2-1, with TRBD2 matching 11 bases. This CDR3 has 15 amino acids. CDR1 is MDHEN and CDR2 is SYDVKM in the germline V gene. The CDR3 DNA follows: TGTGCCGGCAGCCTCCTTAGCGGGAGGGTTGATGAGCAGTTCTTC. Translating it yields CAGSLLSGRVDEQFF.

The V and J genes are TRBV14 and TRBJ2-7; D not certain. This CDR3 region has 13 residues. Trimming left V 5 bases short and J 3 bases short, with 11 bases between. Germline V lookup: CDR1 SGHDN, CDR2 FVKESK. The CDR3 loop is CASSKVPVYEQYF. CDR3 nucleotide sequence: TGTGCCAGCAGCAAAGTGCCGGTCTACGAGCAGTACTTC.

This clonotype was counted many times. The V gene is TRBV5-5, the J gene TRBJ2-5; 8 bases map to TRBD2. Germline values: CDR1 SGHKS, CDR2 YYEKEE (reference sequence). Losses at the gene ends were 1 base for V and 5 bases for J; bases not matched to a gene: 13. The CDR3 covers 17 residues. The CDR3 region is CASSLQETSEITETQYF. The CDR3 DNA reads as TGTGCCAGCAGCTTGCAAGAGACTAGCGAAATCACGGAGACCCAGTACTTC.